The clone carrying this T cell receptor beta chain was seen a handful of times. These data are taken from a study of T-cell reconstitution after alpha-beta-depleted transplantation in children. Unique molecular identifiers were used in preparing the TCRbeta library. TCRdb re-analysed the PCR reads in MiXCR, keeping a single row per CDR3 protein. The profile shows 550,000 to 600,000 distinct CDR3 sequences, roughly 23% of them singletons. Trimming left V 7 bases short and J 6 bases short, with 16 bases between. This CDR3 region has 14 residues. CDR1 and CDR2 (germline): MDHEN, SYDVKM. This chain joins TRBV28 and TRBJ2-1; D tentatively reads TRBD1 or TRBD2 (7 bases each). The source material was PBMCs, mostly from graft donor cells, sampled 360 days after TCRalphabeta/CD19-depleted stem cell transplant. This TCR was recovered from a boy under two years old who had a stem cell transplant for acute myeloid leukemia, so the T cells may come from the graft donor. Here the CDR3 reads CASNGAGGGNEQFF. The CDR3 DNA follows: TGTGCCAGCAATGGGGCAGGGGGGGGCAATGAGCAGTTCTTC.